This T cell receptor (beta chain) was retrieved from a study of radiotherapy plus CTLA-4 blockade in lung cancer (dated by TCRdb to the late 2010s). Regarding the complete study: Among enrolled patients, 15% to 20% had an objective response and 31% reached disease control. Results and caveats for the whole study, not just this receptor: The strongest predictors of response, as reported, were early dynamic changes in blood T cell clones along with a rise in serum interferon-beta after radiation. After treatment with radiotherapy and ipilimumab, TCR clones that came from tumors expanded in the peripheral blood.

From cysteine to phenylalanine, the CDR3 is 14 amino acids long. Only the CDR3 region is kept as DNA, spanning 42 bases read in frame from base 1. After removal of 1 base from V and 6 bases from J, the junction retains 2 bases not matched to a gene. From the germline V gene, CDR1 is SGHTA and CDR2 is FQGTGA. Library preparation was by the immunoSEQ multiplex PCR assay. The immuneACCESS repertoire file appears here via TCRdb, limited to in-frame rearrangements. These files lack a portion of the clones; in checked studies, under half of the deficit traces to unresolved V genes, and the cause of the others is not known. Here the sample has 65,000 to 100,000 clones; roughly 80% occur a single time. Jointly, the top ten make up 0.75% to 1% of the sample. In this study, focal radiation therapy paired with CTLA-4 blockade (ipilimumab) was tested in patients who had chemo-refractory metastatic non-small-cell lung cancer.

In this sample, this clone turned up a few times. The antigen this receptor binds is unknown. No clone much larger than this one lies a single base away; base qualities are absent. The chain is made from TRBV7-3 and TRBJ2-3; 9 central bases correspond to TRBD2. Sequences were derived from peripheral blood, sampled from a patient treated with radiotherapy plus ipilimumab. This receptor was obtained from a human donor with non-small cell lung cancer who had stable disease on radiotherapy plus ipilimumab. The CDR3 region: CASSLSGRGDTQYF. In nucleotide form, the sequence is TGTGCCAGCAGCTTAAGCGGGAGGGGCGATACGCAGTATTTT. Extended through the reference TRBV7-3 and TRBJ2-3 proteins, this CDR3 yields the full variable domain: GAGVSQTPSNKVTEKGKYVELRCDPISGHTALYWYRQSLGQGPEFLIYFQGTGAADDSGLPNDRFFAVRPEGSVSTLKIQRTERGDSAVYLCASSLSGRGDTQYFGPGTRLTVL.